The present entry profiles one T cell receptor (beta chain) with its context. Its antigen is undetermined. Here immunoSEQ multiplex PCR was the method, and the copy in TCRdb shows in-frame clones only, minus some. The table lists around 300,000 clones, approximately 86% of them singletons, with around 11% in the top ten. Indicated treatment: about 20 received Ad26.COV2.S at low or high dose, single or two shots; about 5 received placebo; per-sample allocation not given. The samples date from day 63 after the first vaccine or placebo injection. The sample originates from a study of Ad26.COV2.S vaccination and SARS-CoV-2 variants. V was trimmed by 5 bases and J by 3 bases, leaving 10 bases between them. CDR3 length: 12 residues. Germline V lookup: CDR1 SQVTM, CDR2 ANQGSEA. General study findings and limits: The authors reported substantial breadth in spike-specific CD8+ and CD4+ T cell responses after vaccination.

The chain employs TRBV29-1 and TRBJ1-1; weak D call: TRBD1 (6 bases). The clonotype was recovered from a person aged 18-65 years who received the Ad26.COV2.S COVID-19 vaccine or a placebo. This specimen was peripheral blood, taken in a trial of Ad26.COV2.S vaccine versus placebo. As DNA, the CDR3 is TGCAGCGTTAAGGGGGTGGACACTGAAGCTTTCTTT. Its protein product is CSVKGVDTEAFF.